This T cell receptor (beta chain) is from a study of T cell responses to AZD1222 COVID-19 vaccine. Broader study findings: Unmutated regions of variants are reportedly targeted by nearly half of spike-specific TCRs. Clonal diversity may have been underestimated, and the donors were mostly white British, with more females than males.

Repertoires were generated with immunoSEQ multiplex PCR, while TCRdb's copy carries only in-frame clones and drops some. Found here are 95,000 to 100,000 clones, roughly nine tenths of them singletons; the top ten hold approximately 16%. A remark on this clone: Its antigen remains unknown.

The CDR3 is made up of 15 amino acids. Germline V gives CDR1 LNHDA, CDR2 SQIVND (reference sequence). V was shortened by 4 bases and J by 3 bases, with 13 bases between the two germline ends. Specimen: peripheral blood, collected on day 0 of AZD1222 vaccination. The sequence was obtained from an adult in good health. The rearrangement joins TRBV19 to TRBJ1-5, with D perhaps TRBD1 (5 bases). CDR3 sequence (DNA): TGTGCCAGTAGTACAGCGGGGCAGCCCAATCAGCCCCAGCATTTT. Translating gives CASSTAGQPNQPQHF.